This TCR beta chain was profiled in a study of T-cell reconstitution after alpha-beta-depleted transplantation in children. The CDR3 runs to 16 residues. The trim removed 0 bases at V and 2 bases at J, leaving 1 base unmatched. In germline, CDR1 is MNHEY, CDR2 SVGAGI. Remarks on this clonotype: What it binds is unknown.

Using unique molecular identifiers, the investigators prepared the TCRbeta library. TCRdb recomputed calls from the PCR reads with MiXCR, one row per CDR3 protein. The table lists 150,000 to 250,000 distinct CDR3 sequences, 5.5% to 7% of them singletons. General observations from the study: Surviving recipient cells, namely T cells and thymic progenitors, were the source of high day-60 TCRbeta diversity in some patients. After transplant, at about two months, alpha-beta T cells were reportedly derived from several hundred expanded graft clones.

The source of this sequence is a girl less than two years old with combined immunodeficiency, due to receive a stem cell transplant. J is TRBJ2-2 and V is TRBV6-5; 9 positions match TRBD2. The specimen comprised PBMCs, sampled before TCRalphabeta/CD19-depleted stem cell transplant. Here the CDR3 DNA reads TGTGCCAGCAGTTACTCGACTAGCGGTAACACCGGGGAGCTGTTTTTT. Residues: CASSYSTSGNTGELFF.